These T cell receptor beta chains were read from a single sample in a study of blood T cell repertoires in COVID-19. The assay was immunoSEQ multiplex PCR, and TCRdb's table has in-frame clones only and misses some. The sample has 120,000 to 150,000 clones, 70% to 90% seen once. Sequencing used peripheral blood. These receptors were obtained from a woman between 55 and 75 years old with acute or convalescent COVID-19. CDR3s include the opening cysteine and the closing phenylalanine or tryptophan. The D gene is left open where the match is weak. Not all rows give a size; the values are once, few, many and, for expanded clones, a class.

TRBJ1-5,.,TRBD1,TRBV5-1,TGCGCCAGCAGCCCTTGGACAGGGACCGGTCAGCCCCAGCATTTT,CASSPWTGTGQPQHF
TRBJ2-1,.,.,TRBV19,TGTGCCAGTAGTATGTGGGGGGGCCACAATGGCCCGAACAATGAGCAGTTCTTC,CASSMWGGHNGPNNEQFF
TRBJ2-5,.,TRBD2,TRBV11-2,TGTGCCAGCAGCTTGCGGGGGGACCCTCAAGAGACCCAGTACTTC,CASSLRGDPQETQYF
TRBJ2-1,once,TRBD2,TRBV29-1,TGCAGCGTGGGAGATAGCGGGGGTTACAATGAGCAGTTCTTC,CSVGDSGGYNEQFF
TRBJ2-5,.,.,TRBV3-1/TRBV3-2,TGTGCCAGCAGCTTCACTAGTTTGGTACAAGAGACCCAGTACTTC,CASSFTSLVQETQYF
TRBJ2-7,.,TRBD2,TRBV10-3,TGTGCCATCAGTCATCCTAGCGGGGGGTTGACCTACGAGCAGTACTTC,CAISHPSGGLTYEQYF
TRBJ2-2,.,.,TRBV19,TGTGCCAGTATTTCCCCGTGGAACACCGGGGAGCTGTTTTTT,CASISPWNTGELFF
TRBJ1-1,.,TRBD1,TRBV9,TGTGCCAGCAGCTTCGGGACAGAGGTTTGGACTGAAGCTTTCTTT,CASSFGTEVWTEAFF
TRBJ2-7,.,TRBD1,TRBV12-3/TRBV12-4,TGTGCCAGCAGTTCAACAGGGGACTACGAGCAGTACTTC,CASSSTGDYEQYF
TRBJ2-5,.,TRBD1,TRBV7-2,TGTGCCAGCAGCTTAGGGACAGGGGGAAGTGAGACCCAGTACTTC,CASSLGTGGSETQYF
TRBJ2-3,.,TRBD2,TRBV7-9,TGTGCCAGCAGCAAGGACAATCCTAGCGGGGGGCGTGATACGCAGTATTTT,CASSKDNPSGGRDTQYF
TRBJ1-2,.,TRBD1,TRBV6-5,TGTGCCAGCAGTTACTCGGCAGGGGGCTACTATGGCTACACCTTC,CASSYSAGGYYGYTF
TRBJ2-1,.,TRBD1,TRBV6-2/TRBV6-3,TGTGCCAGCAGTCGAGAGGGGACAGGGATGAATGAGCAGTTCTTC,CASSREGTGMNEQFF
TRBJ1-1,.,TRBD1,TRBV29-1,TGCAGCGCCCGGACAGGGGGGAACACTGAAGCTTTCTTT,CSARTGGNTEAFF
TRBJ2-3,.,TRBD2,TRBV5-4,TGTGCCAGCAGCCCCGGGGGGACTACATCAGATACGCAGTATTTT,CASSPGGTTSDTQYF
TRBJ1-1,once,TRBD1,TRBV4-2,TGTGCCAGCAGTGGATCAGGGGGGATGAACACTGAAGCTTTCTTT,CASSGSGGMNTEAFF
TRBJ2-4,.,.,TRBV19,TGTGCCAGTAGTACCTCCCTAGCTGGACAGCGAGAAAACATTCAGTACTTC,CASSTSLAGQRENIQYF
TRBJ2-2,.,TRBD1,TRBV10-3,TGTGCCATCAGTGACAGGGGGACCGGGGAGCTGTTTTTT,CAISDRGTGELFF
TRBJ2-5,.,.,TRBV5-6,TGTGCCAGCAGCTTCAGGGGCTTTCAAGAGACCCAGTACTTC,CASSFRGFQETQYF
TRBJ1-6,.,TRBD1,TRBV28,TGTGCCAGCCCCCCTGACGGGACAGGGCCATCACCCCTCCACTTT,CASPPDGTGPSPLHF
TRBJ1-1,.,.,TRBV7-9,TGTGCCAGCAGCTTAGGACTCGCGACCACTGAAGCTTTCTTT,CASSLGLATTEAFF
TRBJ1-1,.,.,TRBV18,TGTGCCAGCTCACCAACGGAGGAAACTGAAGCTTTCTTT,CASSPTEETEAFF
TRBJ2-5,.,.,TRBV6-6,TGTGCCAGCAGTTACTCGGGAGGACAAGAGACCCAGTACTTC,CASSYSGGQETQYF
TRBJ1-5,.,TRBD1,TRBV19,TGTGCCAGTAGTACGATCCCGGGACAGAACAATCAGCCCCAGCATTTT,CASSTIPGQNNQPQHF
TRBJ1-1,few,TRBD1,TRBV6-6,TGTGCCAGCAGTGGCCCGGACAGGGAGTACACTGAAGCTTTCTTT,CASSGPDREYTEAFF